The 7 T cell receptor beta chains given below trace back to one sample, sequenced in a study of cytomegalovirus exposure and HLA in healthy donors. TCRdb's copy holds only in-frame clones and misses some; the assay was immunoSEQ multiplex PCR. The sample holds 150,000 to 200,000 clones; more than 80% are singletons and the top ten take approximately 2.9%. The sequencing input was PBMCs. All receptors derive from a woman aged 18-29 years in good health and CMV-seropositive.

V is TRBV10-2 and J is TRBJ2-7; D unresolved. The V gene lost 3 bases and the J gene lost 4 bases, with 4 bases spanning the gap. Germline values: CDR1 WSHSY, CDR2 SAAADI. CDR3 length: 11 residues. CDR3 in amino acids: CASSDSYEQYF. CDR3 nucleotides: TGCGCCAGCAGTGACAGTTACGAGCAGTACTTC.

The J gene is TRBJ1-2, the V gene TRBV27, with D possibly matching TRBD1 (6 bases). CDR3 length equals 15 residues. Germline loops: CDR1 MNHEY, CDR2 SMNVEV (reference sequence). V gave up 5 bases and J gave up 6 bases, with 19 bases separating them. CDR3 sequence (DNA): TGTGCCAGCAGTCCCAGCGGCCAGGGGCGAGATGGCTACACCTTC. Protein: CASSPSGQGRDGYTF.

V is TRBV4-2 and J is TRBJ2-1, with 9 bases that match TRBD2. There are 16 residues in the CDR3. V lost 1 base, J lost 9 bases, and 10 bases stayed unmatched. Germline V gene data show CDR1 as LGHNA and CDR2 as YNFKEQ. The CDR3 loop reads CASSQVGSGGGGEQFF. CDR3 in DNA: TGTGCCAGCAGCCAAGTTGGTAGCGGGGGAGGAGGTGAGCAGTTCTTC.

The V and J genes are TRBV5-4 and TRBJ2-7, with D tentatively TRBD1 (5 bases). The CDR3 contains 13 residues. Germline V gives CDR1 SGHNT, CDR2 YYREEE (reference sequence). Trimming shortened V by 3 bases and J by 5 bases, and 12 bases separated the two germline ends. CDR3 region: CASSSRAGNEQYF. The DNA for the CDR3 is TGTGCCAGCAGCTCCAGGGCAGGGAACGAGCAGTACTTC.

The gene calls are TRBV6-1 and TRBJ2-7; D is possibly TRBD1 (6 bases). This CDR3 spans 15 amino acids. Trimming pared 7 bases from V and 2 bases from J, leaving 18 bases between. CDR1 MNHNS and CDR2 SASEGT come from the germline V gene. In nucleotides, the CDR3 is TGTGCCAGCACAGCTTGGGGACAAGAGCCCTACGAGCAGTACTTC. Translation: CASTAWGQEPYEQYF.

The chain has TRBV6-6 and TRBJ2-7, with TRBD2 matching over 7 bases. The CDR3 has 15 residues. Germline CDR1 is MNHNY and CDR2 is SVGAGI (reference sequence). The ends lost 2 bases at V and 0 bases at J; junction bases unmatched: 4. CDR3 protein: CASSYGGVSSYEQYF. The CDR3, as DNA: TGTGCCAGCAGTTACGGGGGGGTTAGCTCCTACGAGCAGTACTTC.

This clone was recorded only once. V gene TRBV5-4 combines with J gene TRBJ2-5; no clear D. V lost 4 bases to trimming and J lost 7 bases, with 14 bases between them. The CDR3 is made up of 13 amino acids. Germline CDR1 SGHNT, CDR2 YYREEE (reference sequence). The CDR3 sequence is CASSPADSGTQYF. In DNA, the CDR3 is TGTGCCAGCAGCCCGGCCGACTCGGGGACCCAGTACTTC.